These T cell receptor beta chains were read from a single sample in a study of CD8+ T cells in alopecia areata. The protocol was immunoSEQ multiplex PCR, while the TCRdb copy is restricted to in-frame clones and leaves out a portion. The sample carries more than 150,000 clones, roughly 61% recorded once. Specimen: CD8+ T cells sorted from blood, collected at week 24, from a patient treated with tofacitinib. Every receptor here comes from a human donor with alopecia areata. The CDR3 runs from the conserved cysteine through the conserved F or W. D genes are given only for firm matches. Size values are once, few and many counts, or a class for expanded clones, and some rows have none.

J: TRBJ2-7; size: .; V: TRBV30; D: .; DNA: TGTGCCTGGCTCTCCGGGGGGCCCCGATACGAGCAGTACTTC; CDR3: CAWLSGGPRYEQYF
J: TRBJ1-2; size: .; V: TRBV6-5; D: .; DNA: TGTGCCAGCAGTTACGGGTTGACGTATGGCTACACCTTC; CDR3: CASSYGLTYGYTF
J: TRBJ2-1; size: few; V: TRBV29-1; D: .; DNA: TGCAGCTGGACCTACAATGAGCAGTTCTTC; CDR3: CSWTYNEQFF
J: TRBJ1-1; size: .; V: TRBV20-1; D: .; DNA: TGCAGTGCTAGTTGGAACACTGAAGCTTTCTTT; CDR3: CSASWNTEAFF
J: TRBJ2-7; size: few; V: TRBV13; D: .; DNA: TGTGCCAGCAGGGGCGACGAGCAGTACTTC; CDR3: CASRGDEQYF
J: TRBJ2-7; size: few; V: TRBV6-5; D: TRBD1; DNA: TGTGCCAGCAGGCGAGACAGGGGTGTCAACGAGCAGTACTTC; CDR3: CASRRDRGVNEQYF
J: TRBJ2-1; size: few; V: TRBV7-3; D: .; DNA: TGTGCCAGCAGCGACCCGAGAAGCAAGCTCTTC; CDR3: CASSDPRSKLF
J: TRBJ2-7; size: few; V: TRBV23-1; D: TRBD1; DNA: TGCGCCAGCACTCGACAGGGTTTTCCCTACGAGCAGTACTTC; CDR3: CASTRQGFPYEQYF
J: TRBJ2-2; size: .; V: TRBV19; D: .; DNA: TGTGCCAGTAGCTCGGGCTCGAACACCGGGGAGCTGTTTTTT; CDR3: CASSSGSNTGELFF
J: TRBJ1-1; size: .; V: TRBV5-6; D: TRBD1; DNA: TGTGCCAGCAGCCCGGGGACAGGGGTTTTCGGCAATGAAGCTTTCTTT; CDR3: CASSPGTGVFGNEAFF
J: TRBJ1-1; size: .; V: TRBV12-5; D: .; DNA: TGTGCTAGTGGTTGGGACACTGAAGCTTTCTTT; CDR3: CASGWDTEAFF
J: TRBJ2-7; size: .; V: TRBV5-4; D: .; DNA: TGTGCCAGCCGGGACGGAGCCTACGAGCAGTACTTC; CDR3: CASRDGAYEQYF
J: TRBJ2-7; size: .; V: TRBV30; D: .; DNA: TGTGCCTCGACCGGACAGCTCTTGATAGAGCAGTACTTC; CDR3: CASTGQLLIEQYF
J: TRBJ2-7; size: .; V: TRBV5-1; D: TRBD1; DNA: TGCGCCAGCAGTTCATCCGGACAGGATCCGTACTTC; CDR3: CASSSSGQDPYF